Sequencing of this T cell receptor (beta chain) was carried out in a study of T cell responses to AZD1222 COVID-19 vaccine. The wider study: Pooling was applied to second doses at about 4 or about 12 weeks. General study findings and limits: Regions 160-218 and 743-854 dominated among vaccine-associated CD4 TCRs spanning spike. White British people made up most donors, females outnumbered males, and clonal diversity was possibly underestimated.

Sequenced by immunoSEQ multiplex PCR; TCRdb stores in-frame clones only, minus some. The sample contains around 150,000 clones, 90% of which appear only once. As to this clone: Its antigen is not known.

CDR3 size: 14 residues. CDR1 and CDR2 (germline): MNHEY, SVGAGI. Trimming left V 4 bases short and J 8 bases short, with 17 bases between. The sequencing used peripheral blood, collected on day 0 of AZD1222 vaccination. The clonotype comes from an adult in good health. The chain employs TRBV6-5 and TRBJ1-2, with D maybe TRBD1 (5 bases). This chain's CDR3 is CASSSGTDRGGYTF. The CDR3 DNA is TGTGCCAGCAGTTCCGGGACGGACCGCGGAGGCTACACCTTC.